The rows below give T cell receptor beta chains drawn from one sample of a study of T-cell reconstitution after alpha-beta-depleted transplantation in children. Each CDR3 protein gets one entry after TCRdb re-called the PCR reads with MiXCR. Among more than 500,000 distinct CDR3 sequences listed, 10% to 12% were seen once. Material: PBMCs, mostly from graft donor cells, obtained 180 days after TCRalphabeta/CD19-depleted stem cell transplant. The receptor set was obtained from a female patient aged 2 to 10 who had a stem cell transplant for aplastic anemia, so the T cells may come from the graft donor. The CDR3 runs from the conserved cysteine through the conserved F or W. The order of the fields is J gene, clone size, D gene, V gene, CDR3 DNA, CDR3 protein. D genes are given only for firm matches. Clone size is given for some rows only: seen once, a few or many times, or a class if the clone is expanded.

TRBJ1-1 few NA TRBV29-1 TGCAGCGTTGAAAAGTTGACAGCGACTGAAGCTTTCTTT CSVEKLTATEAFF
TRBJ1-1 many NA TRBV12-3/TRBV12-4 TGTGCCAGCAGTTTAGGGGGACAAGGGTCGACGGGAGCTTTCTTT CASSLGGQGSTGAFF
TRBJ2-1 NA TRBD2 TRBV3-1 TGTGCCAGCAGGGGTCGAGGGACTAGCGGAGTATACAATGAGCAGTTCTTC CASRGRGTSGVYNEQFF
TRBJ1-5 NA NA TRBV7-9 TGTGCCAGCAGCTTAGACGGGGGCGGCAATCAGCCCCAGCATTTT CASSLDGGGNQPQHF
TRBJ2-1 few TRBD1 TRBV5-1 TGCGCCAGCAGCTCGGGACAGGGGTCGGACTCCTACAATGAGCAGTTCTTC CASSSGQGSDSYNEQFF
TRBJ2-1 NA NA TRBV6-5 TGTGCCAGCAGCCCCGCTAGTCATGAGCAGTTCTTC CASSPASHEQFF
TRBJ2-5 NA TRBD1 TRBV7-2 TGTGCCAGCAGCTACTACCATAGGGACAGTAAAGAGACCCAGTACTTC CASSYYHRDSKETQYF
TRBJ2-7 many NA TRBV29-1 TGCAGCGTTGAATGGCGGGACAAGAGCTCCTACGAGCAGTACTTC CSVEWRDKSSYEQYF
TRBJ2-1 many NA TRBV7-8 TGTGCCAGCAGCTTAAGTTTAACCAATGAGCAGTTCTTC CASSLSLTNEQFF
TRBJ1-5 NA TRBD1 TRBV3-1 TGTGCCAGCAGCCACTGTCAAGAATGGACAGGGAGAGGCAATCAGCCCCAGCATTTT CASSHCQEWTGRGNQPQHF
TRBJ2-3 many NA TRBV15 TGTGCCACCTCCAGTTGGCGTTCGGATACGCAGTATTTT CATSSWRSDTQYF
TRBJ2-1 few TRBD2 TRBV4-3 TGCGCCAGCAGCCAAGTGGGAGGGACTAGCGGAGCCTCCTACAATGAGCAGTTCTTC CASSQVGGTSGASYNEQFF
TRBJ2-1 NA NA TRBV5-1 TGCGCCAGCAGCTTGGGGGGGCAGTGGAATGAGCAGTTCTTC CASSLGGQWNEQFF
TRBJ2-7 few NA TRBV6-6 TGTGCCAGCATGGGGAGGGGGGTCGAGCAGTACTTC CASMGRGVEQYF
TRBJ2-7 few TRBD2 TRBV10-3 TGTGCCATCAGTAGACTAGCGGGAGAGCAGTACTTC CAISRLAGEQYF
TRBJ1-1 NA TRBD1 TRBV5-1 TGCGCCAGCAGTACAGGGGCAATGAACACTGAAGCTTTCTTT CASSTGAMNTEAFF
TRBJ2-3 many TRBD2 TRBV7-2 TGTGCCAGCAGCCCCGCGGGGGTGGGAACAGATACGCAGTATTTT CASSPAGVGTDTQYF
TRBJ2-3 few NA TRBV20-1 TGCAGTGCTACGAGAGGGGAGAGAGGGCAAACGCAGTATTTT CSATRGERGQTQYF
TRBJ1-5 NA NA TRBV27 TGTGCCAGCAGGCAGGGAGTGAGCAATCAGCCCCAGCATTTT CASRQGVSNQPQHF
TRBJ2-2 few TRBD2 TRBV6-5 TGTGCCAGCAGTTACAAATTCGCGGGAGGAGCGGGGGAGCTGTTTTTT CASSYKFAGGAGELFF
TRBJ1-5 many NA TRBV29-1 TGCAGCGTCGTCTTTCACGGCGGGCAGCCCCAGCATTTT CSVVFHGGQPQHF
TRBJ1-3 few NA TRBV12-3/TRBV12-4 TGTGCCAGCAGCCACACTACTGACTTCCCCAACACCATATATTTT CASSHTTDFPNTIYF
TRBJ1-3 NA NA TRBV11-1 TGTGCCAGCAGCTCTGGGACCGTTCTCTTCGGAAACACCATATATTTT CASSSGTVLFGNTIYF
TRBJ2-1 few TRBD2 TRBV5-6 TGTGCCAGCAGCCAAGGACTAGCGTACTACAATGAGCAGTTCTTC CASSQGLAYYNEQFF
TRBJ1-1 few TRBD1 TRBV25-1 TGTGCCAGCAGTGAACCCGGACAGGGCTCTGAAGCTTTCTTT CASSEPGQGSEAFF
TRBJ2-3 NA TRBD2 TRBV28 TGTGCCAGCAGTTCCTCGGGACTAGCGACATTTGATACGCAGTATTTT CASSSSGLATFDTQYF
TRBJ1-5 NA NA TRBV7-8 TGTGCCAGCAGTATGGGACGCCCGGGGGAGCAGCCCCAGCATTTT CASSMGRPGEQPQHF
TRBJ2-5 many TRBD1 TRBV7-9 TGTGCCAGCAGCTGGGGACAGGGGTCCGAGACCCAGTACTTC CASSWGQGSETQYF
TRBJ2-2 many TRBD2 TRBV7-2 TGTGCCAGCAGCTTAGCCTTTAGCGGGAGGGCCGACGGGGAGCTGTTTTTT CASSLAFSGRADGELFF